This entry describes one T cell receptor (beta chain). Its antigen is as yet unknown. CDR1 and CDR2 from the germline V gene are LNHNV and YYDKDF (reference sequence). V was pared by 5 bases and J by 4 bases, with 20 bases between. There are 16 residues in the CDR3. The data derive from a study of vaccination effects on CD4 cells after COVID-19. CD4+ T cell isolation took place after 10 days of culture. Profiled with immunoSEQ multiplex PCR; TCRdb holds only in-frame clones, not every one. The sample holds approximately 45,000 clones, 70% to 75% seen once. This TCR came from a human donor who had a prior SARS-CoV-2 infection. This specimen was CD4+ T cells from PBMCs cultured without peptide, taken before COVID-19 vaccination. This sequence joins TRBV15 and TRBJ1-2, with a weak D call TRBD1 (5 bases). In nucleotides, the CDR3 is TGTGCCACCAGCCCCGAACCGGGACTTAAAGGCTATGGCTACACCTTC. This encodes CATSPEPGLKGYGYTF. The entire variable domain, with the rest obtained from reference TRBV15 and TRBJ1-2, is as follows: DAMVIQNPRYQVTQFGKPVTLSCSQTLNHNVMYWYQQKSSQAPKLLFHYYDKDFNNEADTPDNFQSRRPNTSFCFLDIRSPGLGDTAMYLCATSPEPGLKGYGYTFGSGTRLTVV.